A selection of T cell receptor beta chains follows, all from one sample in a study of T cells in Graves' hyperthyroidism and ophthalmopathy. TCRdb passed the multiplex PCR reads through MiXCR, listing each CDR3 protein once. The repertoire holds 550,000 to 850,000 distinct CDR3 sequences, around 20% seen once, with 16% in the top ten. What was sequenced was blood. These TCRs come from a woman in her 50s with Graves' hyperthyroidism that later progressed to Graves' ophthalmopathy. Both conserved end residues are part of each CDR3. D genes are given only for firm matches. The size field is filled for only some rows; it gives once, few, many or a size class.

d_gene	v_gene	abundance	j_gene	CDR3aa	CDR3nt
-	TRBV20-1	-	TRBJ1-5	CSARGNPGTDLQPQHF	TGCAGTGCTAGAGGAAACCCTGGGACGGACCTTCAGCCCCAGCATTTT
TRBD1	TRBV10-1	-	TRBJ2-1	CASSGTEGYNEQFF	TGCGCCAGCAGCGGGACAGAGGGCTACAATGAGCAGTTCTTC
TRBD1	TRBV6-6	few	TRBJ2-1	CASSYSTGGPYNEQFF	TGTGCCAGCAGTTACTCGACAGGGGGCCCCTACAATGAGCAGTTCTTC
TRBD1	TRBV7-9	many	TRBJ2-7	CASSSQTGPRYEQYF	TGTGCCAGCAGCTCCCAGACAGGGCCCCGTTACGAGCAGTACTTC
-	TRBV10-3	few	TRBJ1-2	CAISVDVGYTF	TGTGCCATCAGTGTAGACGTTGGCTACACCTTC
TRBD2	TRBV3-1	-	TRBJ2-5	CASSQVNPSGLQETQYF	TGTGCCAGCAGCCAAGTGAACCCTAGCGGGCTACAAGAGACCCAGTACTTC
TRBD1	TRBV19	few	TRBJ1-5	CATRAQGSGNQPQHF	TGTGCCACAAGGGCACAGGGGTCGGGCAATCAGCCCCAGCATTTT
-	TRBV7-9	many	TRBJ2-7	CASTLVETRSYEQYF	TGTGCCAGCACCCTAGTCGAGACACGATCCTACGAGCAGTACTTC
TRBD1	TRBV19	-	TRBJ1-1	CASSTYDRDTEAFF	TGTGCCAGTAGTACCTACGACAGGGACACTGAAGCTTTCTTT
-	TRBV11-2	many	TRBJ2-1	CASSPTLLGQFF	TGTGCCAGCAGCCCCACCCTCCTAGGGCAGTTCTTC
TRBD1	TRBV7-9	few	TRBJ1-5	CASSLAGDRGRNQPQHF	TGTGCCAGCAGCTTAGCGGGGGACAGGGGGAGGAATCAGCCCCAGCATTTT
-	TRBV13	few	TRBJ2-3	CASMIGGTDTQYF	TGTGCCAGTATGATAGGGGGTACAGATACGCAGTATTTT
TRBD1	TRBV2	few	TRBJ2-7	CASAWDRDYEQYF	TGTGCCAGCGCGTGGGACAGAGACTACGAGCAGTACTTC
-	TRBV20-1	-	TRBJ2-5	CSARDLAGWGQETQYF	TGCAGTGCTAGAGATCTGGCGGGTTGGGGGCAAGAGACCCAGTACTTC
-	TRBV12-3/TRBV12-4	many	TRBJ1-1	CASSLGMGATEAFF	TGTGCCAGCAGTTTAGGCATGGGGGCCACTGAAGCTTTCTTT
TRBD1	TRBV7-9	few	TRBJ2-2	CASSLPQGANGELFF	TGTGCCAGCAGCTTACCCCAGGGGGCGAACGGGGAGCTGTTTTTT
-	TRBV4-2	-	TRBJ1-2	CASSQDREHYGYTF	TGTGCCAGCAGCCAAGACAGAGAACACTATGGCTACACCTTC
-	TRBV3-1	many	TRBJ2-1	CASSQPADISSYNEQFF	TGTGCCAGCAGCCAACCCGCGGACATAAGCTCCTACAATGAGCAGTTCTTC
TRBD2	TRBV15	few	TRBJ2-1	CATSRVGAGAYNEQFF	TGTGCCACCAGCAGGGTGGGAGCGGGGGCCTACAATGAGCAGTTCTTC
-	TRBV20-1	many	TRBJ2-7	CSALIGAGTYEQYF	TGCAGTGCCCTTATAGGGGCAGGAACCTACGAGCAGTACTTC
TRBD2	TRBV11-2	few	TRBJ2-4	CASSLDGRGKAKNIQYF	TGTGCCAGCAGCTTAGATGGGCGGGGGAAGGCCAAAAACATTCAGTACTTC
-	TRBV5-4	-	TRBJ2-1	CASRLDYGSRNEQFF	TGTGCCAGCAGATTGGATTACGGGTCAAGGAATGAGCAGTTCTTC
TRBD1	TRBV29-1	once	TRBJ2-7	CSVELGTAGSYEQYF	TGCAGCGTTGAGCTTGGGACAGCCGGCTCCTACGAGCAGTACTTC
-	TRBV30	many	TRBJ1-1	CAWSVTVVNTEAFF	TGTGCCTGGAGTGTAACGGTGGTGAACACTGAAGCTTTCTTT
-	TRBV20-1	few	TRBJ1-1	CSALKPGRQNTEAFF	TGCAGTGCTCTTAAACCGGGACGGCAGAACACTGAAGCTTTCTTT
-	TRBV20-1	few	TRBJ1-4	CSARDRGRTNEKLFF	TGCAGTGCTAGAGATCGAGGGCGGACTAATGAAAAACTGTTTTTT
-	TRBV3-1	many	TRBJ1-1	CASSQFDAEAFF	TGTGCCAGCAGCCAATTTGACGCTGAAGCTTTCTTT
-	TRBV12-3/TRBV12-4	many	TRBJ2-7	CASSPPKGLPYEQYF	TGTGCCAGCAGTCCCCCCAAAGGTCTCCCCTACGAGCAGTACTTC
-	TRBV5-5	few	TRBJ1-2	CASSLEGSLGPYGYTF	TGTGCCAGCAGCTTGGAGGGTTCACTAGGGCCCTATGGCTACACCTTC
-	TRBV19	-	TRBJ1-4	CASSMGRKEKLFF	TGTGCCAGTAGTATGGGACGGAAGGAAAAACTGTTTTTT
-	TRBV6-1	-	TRBJ2-5	CASRDGDPETQYF	TGTGCCAGCAGGGACGGGGACCCGGAGACCCAGTACTTC
-	TRBV7-9	few	TRBJ1-4	CASINTLDATNEKLFF	TGTGCCAGCATCAATACCCTCGACGCAACTAATGAAAAACTGTTTTTT
-	TRBV4-1	-	TRBJ1-5	CASSQVGGGQPQHF	TGCGCCAGCAGCCAAGTTGGGGGCGGGCAGCCCCAGCATTTT
-	TRBV7-9	few	TRBJ2-1	CASRLGVQAPSHGSYNEQFF	TGTGCCAGCAGACTGGGGGTTCAGGCGCCGAGCCATGGCTCCTACAATGAGCAGTTCTTC
TRBD1	TRBV12-3/TRBV12-4	many	TRBJ1-2	CASTLAGTGDGYTF	TGTGCCAGCACCCTAGCCGGGACAGGAGATGGCTACACCTTC
-	TRBV5-1	few	TRBJ2-2	CASSLAVSIGGGTGELFF	TGCGCCAGCAGCTTGGCCGTCTCGATCGGAGGGGGGACCGGGGAGCTGTTTTTT
-	TRBV18	-	TRBJ1-1	CASSRTVLNTEAFF	TGTGCCAGCTCACGGACAGTCCTGAACACTGAAGCTTTCTTT
-	TRBV15	-	TRBJ2-7	CATSRDNGYEQYF	TGTGCCACCAGCAGAGATAACGGCTACGAGCAGTACTTC
TRBD1	TRBV7-9	few	TRBJ2-1	CASSPWDSLSEQFF	TGTGCCAGCAGCCCCTGGGACAGTCTCAGTGAGCAGTTCTTC
TRBD1	TRBV29-1	-	TRBJ1-5	CSVSGGEYSNQPQHF	TGCAGCGTTTCAGGGGGCGAGTATAGCAATCAGCCCCAGCATTTT
-	TRBV9	-	TRBJ1-1	CASSVGSAGLYTEAFF	TGTGCCAGCAGCGTAGGGTCAGCCGGGTTGTACACTGAAGCTTTCTTT
-	TRBV10-1	-	TRBJ2-5	CASSEFGSGSETQYF	TGCGCCAGCAGTGAGTTTGGGTCAGGGTCGGAGACCCAGTACTTC
-	TRBV5-8	many	TRBJ2-3	CASSLISIVGTDTQYF	TGTGCCAGCAGCTTGATATCCATCGTAGGCACAGATACGCAGTATTTT